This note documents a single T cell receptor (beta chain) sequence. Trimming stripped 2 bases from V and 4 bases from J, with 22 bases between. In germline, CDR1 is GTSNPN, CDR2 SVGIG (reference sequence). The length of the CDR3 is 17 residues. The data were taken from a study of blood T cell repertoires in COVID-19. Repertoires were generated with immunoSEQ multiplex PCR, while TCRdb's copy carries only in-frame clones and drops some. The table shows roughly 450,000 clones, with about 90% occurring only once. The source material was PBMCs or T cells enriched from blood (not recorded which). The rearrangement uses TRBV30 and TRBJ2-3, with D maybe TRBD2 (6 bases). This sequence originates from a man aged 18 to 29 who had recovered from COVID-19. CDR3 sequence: CAWSPLAASEGPDTQYF. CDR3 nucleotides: TGTGCCTGGAGTCCCCTTGCCGCTAGCGAGGGGCCAGATACGCAGTATTTT.